This TCR beta chain was observed in a study of control samples from healthy donors and cancer patients. The repertoire was sequenced with immunoSEQ multiplex PCR; TCRdb's copy has only in-frame clones and lacks some. The sample records fewer than 95,000 clones, roughly 86% being singletons. The ends lost 4 bases at V and 3 bases at J; junction bases unmatched: 1. Germline CDR1 MNHEY, CDR2 SVGAGI. This CDR3 spans 13 amino acids. A word on this clone: Other DNA sequences in the same sample also yield this CDR3.

The rearrangement uses TRBV6-5 and TRBJ1-2; 8 bases are shared with TRBD1. What was sequenced was blood. The sequence derives from a man aged 30-40 years in good health. The DNA of the CDR3 is TGTGCCAGCAGTTTGACAGGGGACTATGGCTACACCTTC. This sequence encodes CASSLTGDYGYTF.